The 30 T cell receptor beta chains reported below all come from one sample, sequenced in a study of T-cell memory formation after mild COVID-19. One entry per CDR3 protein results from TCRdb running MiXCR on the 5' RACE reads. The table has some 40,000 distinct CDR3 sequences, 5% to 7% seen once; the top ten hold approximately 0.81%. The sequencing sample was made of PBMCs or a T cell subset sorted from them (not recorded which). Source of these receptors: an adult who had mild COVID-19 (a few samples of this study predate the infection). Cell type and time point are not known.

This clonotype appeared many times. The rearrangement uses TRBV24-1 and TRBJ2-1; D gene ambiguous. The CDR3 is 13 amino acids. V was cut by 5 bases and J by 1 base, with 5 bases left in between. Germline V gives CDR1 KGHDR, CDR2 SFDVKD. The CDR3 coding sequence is TGTGCCACCAGTGGGTCATCCTACAATGAGCAGTTCTTC. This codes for CATSGSSYNEQFF.

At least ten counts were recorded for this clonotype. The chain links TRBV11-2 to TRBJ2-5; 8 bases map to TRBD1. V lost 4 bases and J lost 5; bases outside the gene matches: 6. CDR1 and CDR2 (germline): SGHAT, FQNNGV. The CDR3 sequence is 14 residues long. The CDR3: CASSSSTGGETQYF. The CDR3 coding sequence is TGTGCCAGCAGCTCCTCAACAGGGGGGGAGACCCAGTACTTC.

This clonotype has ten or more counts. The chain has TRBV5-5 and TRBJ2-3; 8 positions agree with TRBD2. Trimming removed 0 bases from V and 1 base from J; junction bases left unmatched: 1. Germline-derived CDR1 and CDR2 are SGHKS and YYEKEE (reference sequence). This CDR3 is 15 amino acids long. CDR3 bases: TGTGCCAGCAGCTTGGTTAGCGGGGGCACAGATACGCAGTATTTT. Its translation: CASSLVSGGTDTQYF.

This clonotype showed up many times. This chain's CDR3 is CASSVAVRGATGELFF. The CDR3 nucleotides are TGTGCCAGCAGCGTAGCGGTGAGGGGGGCAACCGGGGAGCTGTTTTTT. V usage is TRBV9 and J usage is TRBJ2-2; D might be TRBD1 or TRBD2, each matching 6 bases. V lost 0 bases and J lost 5, with 14 bases in between. Germline V gene data show CDR1 as SGDLS and CDR2 as YYNGEE. CDR3 length: 16 residues.

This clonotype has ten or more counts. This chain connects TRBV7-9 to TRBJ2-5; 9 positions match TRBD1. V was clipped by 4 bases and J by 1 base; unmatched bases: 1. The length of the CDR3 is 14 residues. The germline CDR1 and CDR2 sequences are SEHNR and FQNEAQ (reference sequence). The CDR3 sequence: CASSWGQGQETQYF. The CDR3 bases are TGTGCCAGCAGCTGGGGACAGGGCCAAGAGACCCAGTACTTC.

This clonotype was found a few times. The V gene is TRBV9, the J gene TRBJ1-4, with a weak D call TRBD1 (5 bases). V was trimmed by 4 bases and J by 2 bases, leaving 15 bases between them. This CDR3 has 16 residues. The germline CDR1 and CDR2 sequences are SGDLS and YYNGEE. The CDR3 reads CASSIDGGGTNEKLFF. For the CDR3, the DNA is TGTGCCAGCAGCATCGACGGGGGAGGCACTAATGAAAAACTGTTTTTT.

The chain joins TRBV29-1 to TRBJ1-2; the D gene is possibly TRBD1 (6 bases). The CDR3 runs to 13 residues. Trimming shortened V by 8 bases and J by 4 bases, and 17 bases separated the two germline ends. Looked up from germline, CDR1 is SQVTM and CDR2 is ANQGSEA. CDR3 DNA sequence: TGCAGCCTTCACCCCCAGGGGAGCTATGGCTACACCTTC. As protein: CSLHPQGSYGYTF.

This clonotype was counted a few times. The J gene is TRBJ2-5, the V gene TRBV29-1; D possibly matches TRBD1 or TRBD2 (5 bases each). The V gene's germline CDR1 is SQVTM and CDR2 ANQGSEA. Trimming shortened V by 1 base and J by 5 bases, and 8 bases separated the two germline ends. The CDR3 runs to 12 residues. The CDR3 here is CSVEGGRETQYF. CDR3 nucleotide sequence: TGCAGCGTTGAAGGGGGACGGGAGACCCAGTACTTC.

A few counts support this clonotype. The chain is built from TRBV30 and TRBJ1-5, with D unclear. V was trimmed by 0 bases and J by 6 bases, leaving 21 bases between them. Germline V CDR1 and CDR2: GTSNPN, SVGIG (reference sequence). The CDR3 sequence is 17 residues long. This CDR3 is CAWSVRKESSSSQPQHF. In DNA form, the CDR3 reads TGTGCCTGGAGTGTACGGAAGGAATCCTCATCATCTCAGCCCCAGCATTTT.

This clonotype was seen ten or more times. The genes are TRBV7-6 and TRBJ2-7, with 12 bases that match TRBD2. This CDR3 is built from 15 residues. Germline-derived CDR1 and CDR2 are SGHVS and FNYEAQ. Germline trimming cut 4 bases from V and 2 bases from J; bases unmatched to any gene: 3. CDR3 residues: CASSSGLAGAYEQYF. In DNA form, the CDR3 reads TGTGCCAGCAGCTCGGGACTAGCGGGCGCCTACGAGCAGTACTTC.

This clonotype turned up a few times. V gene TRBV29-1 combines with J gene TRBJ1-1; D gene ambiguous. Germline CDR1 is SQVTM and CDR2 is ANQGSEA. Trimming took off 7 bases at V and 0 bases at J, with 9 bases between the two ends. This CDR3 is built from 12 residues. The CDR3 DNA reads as TGCAGCGCGCAACTGGTGAACACTGAAGCTTTCTTT. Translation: CSAQLVNTEAFF.

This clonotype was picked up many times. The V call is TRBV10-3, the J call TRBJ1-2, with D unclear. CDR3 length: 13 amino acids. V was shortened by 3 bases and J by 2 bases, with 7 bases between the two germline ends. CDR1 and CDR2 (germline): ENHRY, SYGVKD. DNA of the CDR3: TGTGCCATCAGTGAAGATCCGAACTATGGCTACACCTTC. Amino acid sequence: CAISEDPNYGYTF.

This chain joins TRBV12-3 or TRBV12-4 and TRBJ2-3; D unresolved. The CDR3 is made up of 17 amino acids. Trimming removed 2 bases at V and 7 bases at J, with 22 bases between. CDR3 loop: CASSLPTKSRGFNTQYF. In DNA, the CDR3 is TGTGCCAGCAGTTTACCTACGAAGAGCAGAGGATTCAATACGCAGTATTTT.

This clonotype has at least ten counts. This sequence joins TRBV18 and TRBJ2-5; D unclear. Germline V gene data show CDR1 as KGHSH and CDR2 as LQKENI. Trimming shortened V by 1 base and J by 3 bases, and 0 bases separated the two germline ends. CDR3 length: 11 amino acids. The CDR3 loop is CASSPQETQYF. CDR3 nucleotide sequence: TGTGCCAGCTCACCACAAGAGACCCAGTACTTC.

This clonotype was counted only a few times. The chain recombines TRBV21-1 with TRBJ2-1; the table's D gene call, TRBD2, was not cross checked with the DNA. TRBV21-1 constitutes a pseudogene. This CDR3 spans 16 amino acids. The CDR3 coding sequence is TGTGCCAGCAGCGGATTCGGGACTAGCGGGAGGAACGAGCAGTTCTTC. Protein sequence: CASSGFGTSGRNEQFF.

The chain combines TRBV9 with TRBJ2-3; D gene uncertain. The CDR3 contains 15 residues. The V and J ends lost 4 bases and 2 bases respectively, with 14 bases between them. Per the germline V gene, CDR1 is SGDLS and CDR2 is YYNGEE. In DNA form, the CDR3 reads TGTGCCAGCAGCTTACAATCCCTGTCCACAGATACGCAGTATTTT. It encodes CASSLQSLSTDTQYF. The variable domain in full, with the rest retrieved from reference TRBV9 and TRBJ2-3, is DSGVTQTPKHLITATGQRVTLRCSPRSGDLSVYWYQQSLDQGLQFLIQYYNGEERAKGNILERFSAQQFPDLHSELNLSSLELGDSALYFCASSLQSLSTDTQYFGPGTRLTVL.

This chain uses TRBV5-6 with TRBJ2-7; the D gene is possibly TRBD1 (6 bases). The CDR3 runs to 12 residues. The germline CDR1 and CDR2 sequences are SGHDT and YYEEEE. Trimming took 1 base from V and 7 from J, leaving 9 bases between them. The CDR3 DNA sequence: TGTGCCAGCAGCTTGATAGGGGGAGAGCAGTACTTC. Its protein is CASSLIGGEQYF.

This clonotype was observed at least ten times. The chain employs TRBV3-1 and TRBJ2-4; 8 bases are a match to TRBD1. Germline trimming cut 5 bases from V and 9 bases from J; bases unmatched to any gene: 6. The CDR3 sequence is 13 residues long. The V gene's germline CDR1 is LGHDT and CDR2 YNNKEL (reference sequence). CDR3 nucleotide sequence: TGTGCCAGCAGCTGGACAGGGTCGGTCATTCAGTACTTC. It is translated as CASSWTGSVIQYF.

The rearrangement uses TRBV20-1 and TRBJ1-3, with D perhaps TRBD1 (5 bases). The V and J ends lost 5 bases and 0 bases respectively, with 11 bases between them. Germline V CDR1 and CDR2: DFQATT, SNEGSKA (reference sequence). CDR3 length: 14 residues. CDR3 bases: TGCAGTGCTTACACAGGAAGCTCTGGAAACACCATATATTTT. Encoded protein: CSAYTGSSGNTIYF.

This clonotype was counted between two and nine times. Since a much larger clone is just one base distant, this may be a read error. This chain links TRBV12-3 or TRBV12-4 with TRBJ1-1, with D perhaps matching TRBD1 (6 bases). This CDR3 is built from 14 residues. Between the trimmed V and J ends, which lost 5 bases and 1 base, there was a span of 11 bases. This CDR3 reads CASSPQTGNTEAFF. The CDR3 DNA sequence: TGTGCCAGCAGTCCCCAGACAGGGAACACTGAAGCTTTCTTT.

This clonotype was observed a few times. The CDR3, as DNA: TGTGCCAGCAGCCAAACCTCAGGGATACCTGGGGCCAACGTCCTGACTTTC. Amino acid sequence: CASSQTSGIPGANVLTF. V is TRBV11-2 and J is TRBJ2-6; D is perhaps TRBD1 (5 bases). V lost 5 bases and J 2 bases, leaving 16 bases between the germline ends. The CDR3 length is 17 residues. Germline V lookup: CDR1 SGHAT, CDR2 FQNNGV.

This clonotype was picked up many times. The CDR3 reads CASSWTGGEQFF. DNA of the CDR3: TGTGCCAGCAGTTGGACAGGAGGTGAGCAGTTCTTC. The chain joins TRBV12-3 or TRBV12-4 to TRBJ2-1, with TRBD1 identical over 7 bases. The V and J ends lost 4 bases and 9 bases, in that order; junction bases with no gene match: 3. The CDR3 has 12 amino acids.

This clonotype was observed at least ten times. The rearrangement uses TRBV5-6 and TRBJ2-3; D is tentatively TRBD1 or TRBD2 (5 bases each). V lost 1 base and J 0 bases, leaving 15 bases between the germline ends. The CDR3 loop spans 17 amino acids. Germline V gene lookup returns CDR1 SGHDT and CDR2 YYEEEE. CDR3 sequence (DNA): TGTGCCAGCAGCTTGCCACGGGGCGACGCTAGCACAGATACGCAGTATTTT. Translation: CASSLPRGDASTDTQYF.

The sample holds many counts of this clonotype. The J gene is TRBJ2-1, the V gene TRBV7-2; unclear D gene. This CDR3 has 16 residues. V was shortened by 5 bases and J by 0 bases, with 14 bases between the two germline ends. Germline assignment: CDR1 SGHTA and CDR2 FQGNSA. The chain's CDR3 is CASSPGPRSSYNEQFF. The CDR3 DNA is TGTGCCAGCAGCCCCGGACCCCGGAGCTCCTACAATGAGCAGTTCTTC.

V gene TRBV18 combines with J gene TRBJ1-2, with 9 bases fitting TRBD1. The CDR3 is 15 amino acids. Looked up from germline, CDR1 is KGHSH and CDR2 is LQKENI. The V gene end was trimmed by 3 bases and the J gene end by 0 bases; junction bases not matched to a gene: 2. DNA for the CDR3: TGTGCCAGCTCACCGGGACAGGGTTCTAACTATGGCTACACCTTC. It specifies CASSPGQGSNYGYTF.

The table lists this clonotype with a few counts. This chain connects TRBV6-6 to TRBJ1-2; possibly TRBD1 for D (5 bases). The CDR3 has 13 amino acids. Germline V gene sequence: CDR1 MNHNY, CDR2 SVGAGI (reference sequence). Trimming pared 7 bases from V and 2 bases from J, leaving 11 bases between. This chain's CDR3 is CASMMTANYGYTF. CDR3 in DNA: TGTGCCAGCATGATGACAGCAAACTATGGCTACACCTTC.

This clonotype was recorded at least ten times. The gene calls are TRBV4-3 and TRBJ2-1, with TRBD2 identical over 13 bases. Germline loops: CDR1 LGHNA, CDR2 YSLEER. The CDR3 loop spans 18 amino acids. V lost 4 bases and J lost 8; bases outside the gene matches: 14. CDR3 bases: TGCGCCAGCAGCCCCGGACTAGCGGGAGTGTCTAGTGGTCATGAGCAGTTCTTC. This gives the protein CASSPGLAGVSSGHEQFF.

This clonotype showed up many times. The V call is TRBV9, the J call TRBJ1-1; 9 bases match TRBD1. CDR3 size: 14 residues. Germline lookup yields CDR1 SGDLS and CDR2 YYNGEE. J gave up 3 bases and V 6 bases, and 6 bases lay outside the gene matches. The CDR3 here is CASTRTGADTEAFF. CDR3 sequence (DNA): TGTGCCAGCACCAGGACAGGGGCGGACACTGAAGCTTTCTTT.

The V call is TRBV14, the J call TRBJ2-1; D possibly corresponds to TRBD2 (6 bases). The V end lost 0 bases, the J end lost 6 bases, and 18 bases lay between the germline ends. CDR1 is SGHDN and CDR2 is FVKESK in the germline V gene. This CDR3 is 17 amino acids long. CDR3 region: CASSQEEGARRGNEQFF. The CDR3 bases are TGTGCCAGCAGCCAAGAAGAAGGGGCTAGGAGGGGCAATGAGCAGTTCTTC.

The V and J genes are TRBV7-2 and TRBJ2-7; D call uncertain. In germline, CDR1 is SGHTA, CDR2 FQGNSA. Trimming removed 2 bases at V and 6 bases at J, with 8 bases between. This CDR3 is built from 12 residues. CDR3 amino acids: CASSLLGREQYF. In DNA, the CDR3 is TGTGCCAGCAGCTTACTTGGACGCGAGCAGTACTTC.